The 15 T cell receptor beta chains given below trace back to one sample, sequenced in a study of control samples from healthy donors and cancer patients. Libraries were prepared by immunoSEQ multiplex PCR; TCRdb keeps only in-frame clonotypes and omits some of them. Found here are tens of thousands of clones, over 85% of them singletons; the top ten hold around 1.6%. Sequenced: PBMCs. The receptors come from a middle-aged man with colorectal cancer.

This chain uses TRBV6-5 with TRBJ2-7; TRBD1 might be the D (6 bases). The germline CDR1 and CDR2 sequences are MNHEY and SVGAGI. The V and J ends lost 0 bases and 5 bases respectively, with 14 bases between them. The CDR3 extends over 15 amino acids. The CDR3 loop is CASSYSSHRVHEQYF. CDR3 nucleotides: TGTGCCAGCAGTTACTCGAGTCACAGGGTTCACGAGCAGTACTTC.

J is TRBJ2-7 and V is TRBV10-2; D remains ambiguous. V lost 5 bases, J lost 5 bases, and 10 bases lay in between. Per germline, CDR1 WSHSY and CDR2 SAAADI. This CDR3 spans 12 amino acids. CDR3 protein: CASSRVPHEQYF. The CDR3 DNA sequence: TGCGCCAGCAGTAGAGTGCCCCACGAGCAGTACTTC.

The chain has TRBV5-4 and TRBJ1-6; D not resolved. From germline, CDR1 is SGHNT and CDR2 YYREEE (reference sequence). Between the trimmed V and J ends, which lost 4 bases and 8 bases, there was a span of 10 bases. The length of the CDR3 is 13 residues. The CDR3 coding sequence is TGTGCCAGCAGCGCCGACGGATATTCACCCCTCCACTTT. Translated: CASSADGYSPLHF.

The chain recombines TRBV4-3 with TRBJ2-7; no clear D. The germline V gene has CDR1 LGHNA and CDR2 YSLEER. Trimming stripped 0 bases from V and 1 base from J, with 10 bases between. The CDR3 runs 15 residues. The chain's CDR3 is CASSQDRGKSYEQYF. The CDR3 DNA reads TGCGCCAGCAGCCAAGATCGTGGCAAATCCTACGAGCAGTACTTC.

V is TRBV4-1 and J is TRBJ2-1; 13 bases are a match to TRBD2. The CDR3 is made up of 16 amino acids. V dropped 3 bases and J dropped 4; count of bases not matched to a gene: 3. Per germline, CDR1 MGHRA and CDR2 YSYEKL. CDR3 sequence reads: CASSQGLAGRYNEQFF. As DNA, the CDR3 is TGCGCCAGCAGCCAGGGACTAGCGGGAAGGTACAATGAGCAGTTCTTC.

The rearrangement links TRBV19 to TRBJ2-7; D gene uncertain. Germline-derived CDR1 and CDR2 are LNHDA and SQIVND (reference sequence). With 6 bases removed from V and 3 bases from J, the gap between germline ends came to 15 bases. CDR3 size: 14 residues. The CDR3 coding sequence is TGTGCCAGTAGCCACCGGACCGAGGTCTACGAGCAGTACTTC. As protein: CASSHRTEVYEQYF.

The V gene is TRBV7-2, the J gene TRBJ1-2; tentative D call: TRBD1 (6 bases). With 6 bases removed from V and 6 bases from J, the gap between germline ends came to 17 bases. This CDR3 region has 14 residues. Germline V gene data show CDR1 as SGHTA and CDR2 as FQGNSA. CDR3 in DNA: TGTGCCAGCAGAATTGGACAGCGCCGTAATGGCTACACCTTC. Protein: CASRIGQRRNGYTF. Based on the CDR3 plus reference TRBV7-2 and TRBJ1-2, the full variable domain is GAGVSQSPSNKVTEKGKDVELRCDPISGHTALYWYRQSLGQGLEFLIYFQGNSAPDKSGLPSDRFSAERTGGSVSTLTIQRTQQEDSAVYLCASRIGQRRNGYTFGSGTRLTVV.

The chain employs TRBV7-9 and TRBJ1-2; 7 bases align to TRBD1. Trimming at V came to 10 bases and at J to 1 base, leaving 6 bases not matched to a gene. This CDR3 is built from 13 residues. Germline values: CDR1 SEHNR, CDR2 FQNEAQ (reference sequence). CDR3 sequence: CATRRGVNYGYTF. The CDR3 coding sequence is TGTGCCACTCGCAGGGGGGTTAACTATGGCTACACCTTC. Full variable domain (rest looked up from reference TRBV7-9 and TRBJ1-2): DTGVSQNPRHKITKRGQNVTFRCDPISEHNRLYWYRQTLGQGPEFLTYFQNEAQLEKSRLLSDRFSAERPKGSFSTLEIQRTEQGDSAMYLCATRRGVNYGYTFGSGTRLTVV.

The rearrangement links TRBV7-9 to TRBJ2-1; D not resolved. V lost 2 bases and J lost 6, with 14 bases in between. There are 15 residues in the CDR3. Looked up from germline, CDR1 is SEHNR and CDR2 is FQNEAQ (reference sequence). The CDR3 loop is CASSLSRDGLNEQFF. The CDR3 DNA follows: TGTGCCAGCAGCTTATCACGAGATGGGCTCAATGAGCAGTTCTTC.

This chain links TRBV7-3 with TRBJ2-1; 8 bases line up with TRBD1. This CDR3 is 13 amino acids long. Germline values: CDR1 SGHTA, CDR2 FQGTGA. Trimming removed 5 bases from V and 7 bases from J; junction bases left unmatched: 4. CDR3 in amino acids: CASSTGQGNEQFF. The DNA of the CDR3 is TGTGCCAGCAGCACCGGACAGGGTAATGAGCAGTTCTTC.

This clone has only one observation. The V gene is TRBV2, the J gene TRBJ1-1; no definite D call. The CDR3 sequence is 13 residues long. The germline CDR1 and CDR2 sequences are SNHLY and FYNNEI. V lost 5 bases, J lost 3 bases, and 10 bases lay in between. The CDR3 sequence is CASSFGRDTEAFF. For the CDR3, the DNA is TGTGCCAGCAGTTTTGGACGGGACACTGAAGCTTTCTTT.

In this sample, this clone turned up once. The genes are TRBV7-9 and TRBJ1-2; the match to TRBD1 covers 7 bases. Trimming removed 8 bases from V and 5 bases from J; junction bases left unmatched: 17. The germline gives CDR1 SEHNR, CDR2 FQNEAQ (reference sequence). The CDR3 loop spans 16 amino acids. The CDR3: CASYPWGRGRGYGYTF. DNA of the CDR3: TGTGCCAGCTACCCTTGGGGGAGGGGGCGCGGATATGGCTACACCTTC.

This rearrangement joins TRBV7-9 to TRBJ1-2; TRBD1 is a possible D gene (5 bases). Germline V gene data show CDR1 as SEHNR and CDR2 as FQNEAQ (reference sequence). Trimming stripped 2 bases from V and 3 bases from J, with 7 bases between. This CDR3 has 13 amino acids. Here the CDR3 DNA reads TGTGCCAGCAGCTTAAGAGGGGACTATGGCTACACCTTC. This gives the protein CASSLRGDYGYTF.

The table lists this clone with a count of one. This chain connects TRBV6-5 to TRBJ2-7; D is perhaps TRBD1 (6 bases). The CDR3 is 16 residues long. The V gene lost 0 bases and the J gene lost 0 bases, with 12 bases spanning the gap. Germline CDR1 MNHEY, CDR2 SVGAGI. The CDR3 region is CASSYSGTSISYEQYF. The CDR3 DNA sequence: TGTGCCAGCAGTTACTCTGGGACATCGATCTCCTACGAGCAGTACTTC.

A single count supports this clone. V gene TRBV6-6 combines with J gene TRBJ2-1; no clear D gene. Germline CDR1 and CDR2: MNHNY and SVGAGI (reference sequence). V was clipped by 2 bases and J by 3 bases, with 8 bases between them. The CDR3 spans 14 residues. The CDR3: CASSYGGNYNEQFF. In DNA, the CDR3 is TGTGCCAGCAGTTACGGCGGAAACTACAATGAGCAGTTCTTC.